Listed below are T cell receptor beta chains from one sample, sequenced in a study of technical replicates of blood from a few donors. Repertoires were generated with immunoSEQ multiplex PCR, while TCRdb's copy carries only in-frame clones and drops some. Among about 73,000 clones listed, 93% were seen once. The sample was T cells isolated from PBMCs. The receptors here all came from a human donor in good health. Each CDR3 is given with its conserved first and last residue. The D gene is left open where the match is weak. Clone size is given for some rows only: seen once, a few or many times, or a class if the clone is expanded.

clone_size	j_call	v_call	d_call	cdr3_nt	cdr3_aa
.	TRBJ2-2	TRBV11-2	TRBD2	TGTGCCAGCAGCGCTAGGGCTAGCGGGGAGAACACCGGGGAGCTGTTTTTT	CASSARASGENTGELFF
.	TRBJ1-6	TRBV7-2	TRBD1	TGTGCCAGCAGCTTCAGGGGGAATAATTCACCCCTCCACTTT	CASSFRGNNSPLHF
.	TRBJ1-2	TRBV5-1	TRBD1	TGCGCCAGCGGCCCCGGGACAGGGAGAAATGGCTACACCTTC	CASGPGTGRNGYTF
.	TRBJ2-1	TRBV4-1	.	TGCGCCAGCAGCCAGGGGGGTACTTGGAATGAGCAGTTCTTC	CASSQGGTWNEQFF
.	TRBJ1-1	TRBV7-9	.	TGTGCCAGCAGCTTAGAAGGAGGGACTGAAGCTTTCTTT	CASSLEGGTEAFF
.	TRBJ1-5	TRBV10-3	.	TGTGCCATCAGTGAAGGGGGATGGCAGCCCCAGCATTTT	CAISEGGWQPQHF
.	TRBJ2-1	TRBV6-1	TRBD1	TGTGCCAGCAGTGGACAGGGAGCAGGTAAGTACAATGAGCAGTTCTTC	CASSGQGAGKYNEQFF
.	TRBJ1-4	TRBV2	TRBD1	TGTGCCAGCAGGGGGACAGCCGATGAAAAACTGTTTTTT	CASRGTADEKLFF
.	TRBJ1-1	TRBV11-3	TRBD1	TGTGCCAGCAGCTCACCCTGGTGGGACAGGGGGCGGGGAGATACTGAAGCTTTCTTT	CASSSPWWDRGRGDTEAFF
.	TRBJ2-7	TRBV10-3	TRBD2	TGTGCCATCAGTGACTTCCGACTAGCGGGCTCCTACGAGCAGTACTTC	CAISDFRLAGSYEQYF
.	TRBJ2-1	TRBV27	TRBD2	TGTGCCAGCAGTCTGACGTGGCTAGCGGGGGCTTACAATGAGCAGTTCTTC	CASSLTWLAGAYNEQFF
.	TRBJ1-4	TRBV6-5	TRBD1	TGTGCCAGCAGTCTCACAGGGGGCCACGAAAAACTGTTTTTT	CASSLTGGHEKLFF
.	TRBJ1-3	TRBV2	.	TGTGCCAGCAGTACGACAGCTTCATCTCTGGTCGACACCATATATTTT	CASSTTASSLVDTIYF
.	TRBJ2-7	TRBV5-1	TRBD1	TGCGCCAGCAGCATGGGGGACAGGAACGACGAGCAGTACTTC	CASSMGDRNDEQYF
.	TRBJ1-5	TRBV19	.	TGTGCCAGTAGTCTTTCGGTAAATCAGCCCCAGCATTTT	CASSLSVNQPQHF
.	TRBJ1-1	TRBV2	TRBD1	TGTGCCAGCATCACAGGGGTCAACACTGAAGCTTTCTTT	CASITGVNTEAFF
few	TRBJ2-7	TRBV10-1	TRBD1	TGCGCCAGCAGTGGGCAGGGGGCTGACGAGCAGTACTTC	CASSGQGADEQYF
.	TRBJ2-1	TRBV5-1	TRBD1	TGCGCCAGCAGCACCGGGACAGGGAGGAATGAGCAGTTCTTC	CASSTGTGRNEQFF
few	TRBJ2-1	TRBV6-1	TRBD1	TGTGCCAGCACTACGGGACAGGATCCCTACAATGAGCAGTTCTTC	CASTTGQDPYNEQFF
.	TRBJ1-1	TRBV7-8	.	TGTGCCAGCAGCTTCACGGGGGGCGCCGGGAGCACTGAAGCTTTCTTT	CASSFTGGAGSTEAFF
.	TRBJ2-7	TRBV28	.	TGTGCCAGCAGTTTGGGGCTAGGCTCCTACGAGCAGTACTTC	CASSLGLGSYEQYF
.	TRBJ2-2	TRBV2	TRBD2	TGTGCCAGCAGTAGCGGGGGGGCCGCCGGGGAGCTGTTTTTT	CASSSGGAAGELFF
.	TRBJ1-2	TRBV5-1	.	TGCGCCAGCAGTGTAGGGGTAGGCGGCTACACCTTC	CASSVGVGGYTF
.	TRBJ1-5	TRBV7-9	TRBD1	TGTGCCAGCAGCTTAGGGACAGGTAATCAGCCCCAGCATTTT	CASSLGTGNQPQHF
once	TRBJ2-1	TRBV9	TRBD1	TGTGCCAGCAGCGGACAGGGGGCATGGAATGAGCAGTTCTTC	CASSGQGAWNEQFF
.	TRBJ1-1	TRBV19	.	TGTGCCAGTAGTATACGTGAGGGGGTCTACACTGAAGCTTTCTTT	CASSIREGVYTEAFF
.	TRBJ1-2	TRBV29-1	TRBD1	TGCAGCGTCGAAGCGAACCGGGACAGGAGCTATGGCTACACCTTC	CSVEANRDRSYGYTF